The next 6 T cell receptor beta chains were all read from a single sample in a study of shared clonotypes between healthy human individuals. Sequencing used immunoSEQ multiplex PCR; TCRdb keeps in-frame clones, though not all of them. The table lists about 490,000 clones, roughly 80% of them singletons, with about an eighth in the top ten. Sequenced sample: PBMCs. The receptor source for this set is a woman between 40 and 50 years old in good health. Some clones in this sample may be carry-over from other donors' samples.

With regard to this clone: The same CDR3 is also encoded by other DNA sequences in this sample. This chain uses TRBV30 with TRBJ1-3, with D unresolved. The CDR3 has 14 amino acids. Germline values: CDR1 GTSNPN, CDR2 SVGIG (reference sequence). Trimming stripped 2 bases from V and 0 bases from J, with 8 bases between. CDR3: CAWSTGSSGNTIYF. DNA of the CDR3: TGTGCCTGGAGTACTGGGAGCTCTGGAAACACCATATATTTT.

CDR3 in DNA: TGTGCCAGCAGCTTAGGGGGGAGCGGCACTGAAGCTTTCTTT. The encoded protein is CASSLGGSGTEAFF. The chain joins TRBV7-9 to TRBJ1-1; a possible D gene is TRBD1 (5 bases). The V end lost 1 base, the J end lost 4 bases, and 10 bases lay between the germline ends. The CDR3 totals 14 residues. Germline CDR1 and CDR2: SEHNR and FQNEAQ (reference sequence).

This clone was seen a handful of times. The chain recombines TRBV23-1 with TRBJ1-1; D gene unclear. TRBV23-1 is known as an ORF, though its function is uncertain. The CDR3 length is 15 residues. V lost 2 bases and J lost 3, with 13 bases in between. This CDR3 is CASSQNGLRYTEAFF. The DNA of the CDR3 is TGCGCCAGCAGTCAAAACGGACTGAGATACACTGAAGCTTTCTTT.

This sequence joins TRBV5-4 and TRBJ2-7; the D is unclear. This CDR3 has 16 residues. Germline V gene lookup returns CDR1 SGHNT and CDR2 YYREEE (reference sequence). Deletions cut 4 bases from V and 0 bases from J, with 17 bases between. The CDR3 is CASSPYPTQSSYEQYF. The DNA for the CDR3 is TGTGCCAGCAGCCCTTACCCGACTCAAAGCTCCTACGAGCAGTACTTC.

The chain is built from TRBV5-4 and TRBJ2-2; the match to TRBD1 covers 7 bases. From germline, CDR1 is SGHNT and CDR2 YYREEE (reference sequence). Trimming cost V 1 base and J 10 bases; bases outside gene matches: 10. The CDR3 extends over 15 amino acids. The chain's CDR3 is CASSLRAGGSEELFF. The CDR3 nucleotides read TGTGCCAGCAGCTTGCGGGCAGGGGGTAGCGAGGAGCTGTTTTTT.

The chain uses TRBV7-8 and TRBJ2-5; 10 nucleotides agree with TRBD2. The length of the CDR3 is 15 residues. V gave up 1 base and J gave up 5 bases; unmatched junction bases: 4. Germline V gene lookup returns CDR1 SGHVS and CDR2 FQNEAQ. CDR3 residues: CASSLGLAGGETQYF. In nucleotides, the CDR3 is TGTGCCAGCAGCTTAGGACTAGCGGGCGGTGAGACCCAGTACTTC.